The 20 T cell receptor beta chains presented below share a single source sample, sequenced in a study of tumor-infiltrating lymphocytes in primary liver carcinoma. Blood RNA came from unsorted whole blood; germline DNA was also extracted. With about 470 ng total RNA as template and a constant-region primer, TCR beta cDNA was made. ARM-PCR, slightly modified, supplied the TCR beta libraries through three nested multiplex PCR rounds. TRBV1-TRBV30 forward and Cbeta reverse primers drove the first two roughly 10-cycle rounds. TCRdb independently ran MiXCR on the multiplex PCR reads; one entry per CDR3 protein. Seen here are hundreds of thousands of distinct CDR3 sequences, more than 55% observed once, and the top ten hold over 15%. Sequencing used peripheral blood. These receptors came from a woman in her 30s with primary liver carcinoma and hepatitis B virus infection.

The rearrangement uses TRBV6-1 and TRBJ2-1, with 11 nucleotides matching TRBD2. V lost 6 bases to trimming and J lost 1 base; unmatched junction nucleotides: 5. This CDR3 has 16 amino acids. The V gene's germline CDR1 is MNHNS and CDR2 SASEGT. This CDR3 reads CASRNSGRGSYNEQFF. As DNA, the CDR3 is TGTGCCAGCAGAAATAGCGGGAGGGGGTCCTACAATGAGCAGTTCTTC.

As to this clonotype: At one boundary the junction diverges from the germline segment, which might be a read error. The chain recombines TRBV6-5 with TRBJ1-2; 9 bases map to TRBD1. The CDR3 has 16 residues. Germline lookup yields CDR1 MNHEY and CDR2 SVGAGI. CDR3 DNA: TGTGCCAGCAGCCAAGGCCCGGGGGCCCGAACAGGGGGCTACACTTTC. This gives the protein CASSQGPGARTGGYTF.

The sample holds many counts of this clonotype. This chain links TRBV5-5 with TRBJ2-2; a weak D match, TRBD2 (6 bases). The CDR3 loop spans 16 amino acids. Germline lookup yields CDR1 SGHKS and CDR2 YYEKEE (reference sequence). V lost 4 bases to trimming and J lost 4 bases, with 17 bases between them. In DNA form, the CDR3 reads TGTGCCAGCAGCCGGGACTTGAATTTGGTCACCGGGGAGCTGTTTTTT. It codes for CASSRDLNLVTGELFF. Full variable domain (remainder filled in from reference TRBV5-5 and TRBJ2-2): DAGVTQSPTHLIKTRGQQVTLRCSPISGHKSVSWYQQVLGQGPQFIFQYYEKEERGRGNFPDRFSARQFPNYSSELNVNALLLGDSALYLCASSRDLNLVTGELFFGEGSRLTVL.

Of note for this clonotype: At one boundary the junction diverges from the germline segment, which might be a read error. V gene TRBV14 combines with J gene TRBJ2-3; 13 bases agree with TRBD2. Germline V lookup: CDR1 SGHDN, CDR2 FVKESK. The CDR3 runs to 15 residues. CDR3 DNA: TGTGCCAACAGCGTTACTAGCGGGAGGGCAGATACGCAGTATTTT. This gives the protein CANSVTSGRADTQYF.

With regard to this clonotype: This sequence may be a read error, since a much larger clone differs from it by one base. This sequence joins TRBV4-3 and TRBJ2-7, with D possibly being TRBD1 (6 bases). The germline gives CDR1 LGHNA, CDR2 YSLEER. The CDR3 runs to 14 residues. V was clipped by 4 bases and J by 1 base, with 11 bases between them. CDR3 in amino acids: CASSPMTGSYEQYF. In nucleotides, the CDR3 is TGCGCCAGCAGCCCCATGACAGGTTCCTACGAGCAGTACTTC.

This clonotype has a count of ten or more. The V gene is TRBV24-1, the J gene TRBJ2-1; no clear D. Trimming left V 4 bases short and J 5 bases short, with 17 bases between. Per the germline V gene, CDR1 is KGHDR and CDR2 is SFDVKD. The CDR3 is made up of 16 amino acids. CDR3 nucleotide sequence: TGTGCCACCAGTGACCCGACCGCGGTAGGAAACAATGAGCAGTTCTTC. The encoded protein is CATSDPTAVGNNEQFF.

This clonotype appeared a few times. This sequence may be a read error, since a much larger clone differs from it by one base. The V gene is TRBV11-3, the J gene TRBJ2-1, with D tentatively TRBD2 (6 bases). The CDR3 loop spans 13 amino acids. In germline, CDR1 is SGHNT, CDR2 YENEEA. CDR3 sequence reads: CVSSLGGERQQFF. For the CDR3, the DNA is TGTGTCAGCAGCCTAGGAGGGGAAAGGCAGCAGTTCTTC.

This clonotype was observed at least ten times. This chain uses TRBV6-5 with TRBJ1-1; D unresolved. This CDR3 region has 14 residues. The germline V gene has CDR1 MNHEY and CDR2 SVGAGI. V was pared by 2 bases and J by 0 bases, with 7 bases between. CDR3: CASSYGGMNTEAFF. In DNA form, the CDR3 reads TGTGCCAGCAGTTACGGCGGGATGAACACTGAAGCTTTCTTT.

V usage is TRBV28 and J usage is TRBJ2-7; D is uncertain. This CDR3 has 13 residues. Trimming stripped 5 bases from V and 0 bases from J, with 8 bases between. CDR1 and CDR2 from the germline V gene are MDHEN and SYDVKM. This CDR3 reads CASSDVSSYEQYF. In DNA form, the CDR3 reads TGTGCCAGCAGTGATGTATCCTCCTACGAGCAGTACTTC.

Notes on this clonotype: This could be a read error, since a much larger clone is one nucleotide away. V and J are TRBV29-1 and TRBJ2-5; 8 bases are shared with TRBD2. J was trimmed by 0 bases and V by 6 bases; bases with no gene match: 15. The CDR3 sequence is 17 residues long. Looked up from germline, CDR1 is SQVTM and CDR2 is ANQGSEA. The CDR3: CSVGTTGTRGYQETQYF. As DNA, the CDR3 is TGCAGCGTAGGGACGACCGGGACTAGAGGATACCAAGAGACCCAGTACTTC.

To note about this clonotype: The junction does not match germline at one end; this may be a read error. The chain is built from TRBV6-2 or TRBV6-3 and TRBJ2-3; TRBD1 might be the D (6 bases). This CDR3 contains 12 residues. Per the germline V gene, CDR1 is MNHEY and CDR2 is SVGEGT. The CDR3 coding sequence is TGTGCCAGCTGTTACCTGGGGGCGAGGTTGTATTTT. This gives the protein CASCYLGARLYF.

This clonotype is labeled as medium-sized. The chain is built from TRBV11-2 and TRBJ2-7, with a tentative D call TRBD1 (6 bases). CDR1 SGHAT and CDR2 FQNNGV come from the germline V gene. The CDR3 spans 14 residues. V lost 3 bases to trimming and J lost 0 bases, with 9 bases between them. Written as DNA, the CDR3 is TGTGCCAGCAGCTTGGGGACAAGCTCCTACGAGCAGTACTTC. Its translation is CASSLGTSSYEQYF. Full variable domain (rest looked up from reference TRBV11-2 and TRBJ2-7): EAGVAQSPRYKIIEKRQSVAFWCNPISGHATLYWYQQILGQGPKLLIQFQNNGVVDDSQLPKDRFSAERLKGVDSTLKIQPAKLEDSAVYLCASSLGTSSYEQYFGPGTRLTVT.

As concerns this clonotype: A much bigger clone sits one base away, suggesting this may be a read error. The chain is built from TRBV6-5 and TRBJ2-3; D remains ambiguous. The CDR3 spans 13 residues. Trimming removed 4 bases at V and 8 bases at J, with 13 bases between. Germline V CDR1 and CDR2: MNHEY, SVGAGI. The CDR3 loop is CASSWILASTQYF. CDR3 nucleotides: TGTGCCAGCAGTTGGATCCTGGCCAGTACGCAGTATTTT.

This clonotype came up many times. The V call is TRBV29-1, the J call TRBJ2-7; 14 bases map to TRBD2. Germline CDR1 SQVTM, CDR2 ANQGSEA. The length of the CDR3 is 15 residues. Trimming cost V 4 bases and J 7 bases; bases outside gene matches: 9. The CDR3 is CSVVGGTSGSIEQYF. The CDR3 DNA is TGCAGCGTTGTTGGTGGGACTAGCGGGAGTATTGAGCAGTACTTC.

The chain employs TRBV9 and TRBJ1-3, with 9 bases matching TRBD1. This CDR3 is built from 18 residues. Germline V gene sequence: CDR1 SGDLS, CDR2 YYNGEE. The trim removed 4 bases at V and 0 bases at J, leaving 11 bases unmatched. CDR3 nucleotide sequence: TGTGCCAGCAGCCCCTCCCTCGGGACAGGGCGCTCTGGAAACACCATATATTTT. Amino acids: CASSPSLGTGRSGNTIYF.

CDR3 sequence reads: CASSLARVIRNQPQHF. CDR3 DNA sequence: TGTGCCAGCAGTTTGGCGAGGGTTATACGCAATCAGCCCCAGCATTTT. This chain joins TRBV12-3 or TRBV12-4 and TRBJ1-5; D call uncertain. The V gene lost 3 bases and the J gene lost 2 bases, with 14 bases spanning the gap. The length of the CDR3 is 16 residues.

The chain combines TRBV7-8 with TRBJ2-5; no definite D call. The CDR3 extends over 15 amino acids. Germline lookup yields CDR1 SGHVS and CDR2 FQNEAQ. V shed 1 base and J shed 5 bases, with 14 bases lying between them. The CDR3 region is CASSLVWAARETQYF. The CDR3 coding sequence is TGTGCCAGCAGCTTAGTGTGGGCAGCAAGGGAGACCCAGTACTTC.

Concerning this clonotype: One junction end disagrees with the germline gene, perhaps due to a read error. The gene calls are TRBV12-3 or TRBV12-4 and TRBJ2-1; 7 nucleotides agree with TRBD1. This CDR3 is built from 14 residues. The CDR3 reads CVSSDRVLGNEQFF. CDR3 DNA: TGTGTCAGCAGCGACAGGGTTCTGGGGAATGAGCAGTTCTTC.

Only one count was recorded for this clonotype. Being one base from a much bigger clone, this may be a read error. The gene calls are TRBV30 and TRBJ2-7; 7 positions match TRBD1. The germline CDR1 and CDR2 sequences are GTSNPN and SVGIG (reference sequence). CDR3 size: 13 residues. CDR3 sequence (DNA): TGTGCCTGCCTGGGGGACAGCACCTACCAGCAGTACTTC. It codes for CACLGDSTYQQYF.

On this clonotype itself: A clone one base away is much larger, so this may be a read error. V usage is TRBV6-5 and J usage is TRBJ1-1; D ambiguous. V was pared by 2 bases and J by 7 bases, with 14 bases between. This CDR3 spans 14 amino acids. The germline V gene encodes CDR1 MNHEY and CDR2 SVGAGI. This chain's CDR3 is CASSYRMGAGEAFF. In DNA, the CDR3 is TGTGCCAGCAGTTACAGGATGGGCGCCGGTGAAGCTTTCTTT.